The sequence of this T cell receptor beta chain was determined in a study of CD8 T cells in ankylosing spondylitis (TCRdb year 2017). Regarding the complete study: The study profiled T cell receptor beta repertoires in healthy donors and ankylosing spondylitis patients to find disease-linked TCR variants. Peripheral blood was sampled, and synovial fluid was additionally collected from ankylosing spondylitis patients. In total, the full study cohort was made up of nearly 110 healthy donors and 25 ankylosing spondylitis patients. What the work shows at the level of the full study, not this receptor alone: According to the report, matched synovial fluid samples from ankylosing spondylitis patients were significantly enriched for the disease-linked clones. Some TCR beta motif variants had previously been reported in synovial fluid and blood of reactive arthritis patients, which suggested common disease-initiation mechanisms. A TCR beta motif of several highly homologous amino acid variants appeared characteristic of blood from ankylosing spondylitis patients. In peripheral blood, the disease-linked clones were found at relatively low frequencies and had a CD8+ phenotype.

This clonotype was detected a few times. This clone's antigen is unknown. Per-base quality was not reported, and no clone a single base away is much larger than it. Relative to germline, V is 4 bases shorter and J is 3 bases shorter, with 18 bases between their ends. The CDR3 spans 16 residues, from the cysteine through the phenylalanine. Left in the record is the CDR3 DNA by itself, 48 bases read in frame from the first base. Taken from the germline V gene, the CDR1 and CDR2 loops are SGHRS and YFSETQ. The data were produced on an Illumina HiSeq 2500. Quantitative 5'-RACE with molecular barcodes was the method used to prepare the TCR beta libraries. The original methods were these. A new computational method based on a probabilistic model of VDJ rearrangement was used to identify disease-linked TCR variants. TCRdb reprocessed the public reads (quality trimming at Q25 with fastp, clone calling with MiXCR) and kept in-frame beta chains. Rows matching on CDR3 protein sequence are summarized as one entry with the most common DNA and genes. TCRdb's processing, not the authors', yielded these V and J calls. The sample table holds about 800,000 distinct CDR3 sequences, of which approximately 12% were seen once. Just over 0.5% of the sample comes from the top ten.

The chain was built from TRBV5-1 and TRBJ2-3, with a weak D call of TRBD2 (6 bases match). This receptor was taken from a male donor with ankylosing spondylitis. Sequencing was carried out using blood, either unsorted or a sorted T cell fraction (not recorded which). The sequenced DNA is TGCGCCAGCAGCCTGGGAGGTCTAGCGAGGACAGATACGCAGTATTTT. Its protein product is CASSLGGLARTDTQYF.